Detailed here is one TCR beta chain. How the authors handled the data: Estimation of nucleated cell counts relied on the amplification of reference gene primers. TCRdb's table, derived via immunoSEQ multiplex PCR, lists solely in-frame clones and lacks some. V, J and clone size are those of that table, while D and trimming were read from the DNA. The repertoire has some 12,000 clones, roughly 82% of them found once; the top ten carry around 3.7%. This sample is drawn from a study of blood T cell repertoires in COVID-19. About the research overall: Samples representing acute and convalescent COVID-19 were sourced from the United States, Italy and Spain. PBMCs, B-cell-depleted T cells, or T cells were the source of the cDNA or gDNA that made up the material.

V was pared by 5 bases and J by 3 bases, with 13 bases between. There are 14 residues in the CDR3. The germline V gene has CDR1 MGHDK and CDR2 SYGVNS. The chain combines TRBV25-1 with TRBJ2-5, with D maybe TRBD1 (6 bases). The specimen sequenced was peripheral blood. The receptor comes from a woman aged 60-75 years with acute or convalescent COVID-19. CDR3 DNA: TGTGCCAGCAGTCGAGGGCAGGGGAAAGAGACCCAGTACTTC. This sequence encodes CASSRGQGKETQYF.